The next 5 T cell receptor beta chains were all read from a single sample in a study of OX40 agonist ivuxolimab in advanced cancers. This table comes from immunoSEQ multiplex PCR, and its TCRdb copy is limited to in-frame clones, with some not included. In the table there are about 40,000 clones, more than 75% of which are singletons. The sequencing used CD4+ or CD8+ T cells sorted from blood, collected in a trial of the OX40 agonist ivuxolimab. The receptors were gathered from an adult with an advanced solid tumor such as melanoma, head and neck, liver or kidney cancer.

This sequence joins TRBV4-1 and TRBJ1-6; 8 bases agree with TRBD1. V lost 4 bases and J lost 10; bases outside the gene matches: 9. This CDR3 comprises 15 residues. CDR1 is MGHRA, CDR2 YSYEKL, per germline. The CDR3 coding sequence is TGCGCCAGCAGCCGAGGACAGGGAGTAGGGTCACCCCTCCACTTT. As protein: CASSRGQGVGSPLHF.

The V call is TRBV7-3, the J call TRBJ2-6; D is unclear. Per germline, CDR1 SGHTA and CDR2 FQGTGA. This CDR3 comprises 15 residues. V was clipped by 0 bases and J by 2 bases, with 5 bases between them. Here the CDR3 reads CASSLTATGANVLTF. The DNA of the CDR3 is TGTGCCAGCAGCTTAACCGCCACTGGGGCCAACGTCCTGACTTTC.

The V and J genes are TRBV6-5 and TRBJ2-6; D tentatively reads TRBD1 or TRBD2 (5 bases each). This CDR3 comprises 16 residues. Per germline, CDR1 MNHEY and CDR2 SVGAGI. V lost 1 base to trimming and J lost 2 bases, with 9 bases between them. CDR3: CASSYWGTTGANVLTF. The CDR3 DNA sequence: TGTGCCAGCAGTTACTGGGGGACCACTGGGGCCAACGTCCTGACTTTC.

This chain connects TRBV18 to TRBJ1-2; 10 bases line up with TRBD1. The V gene end was trimmed by 6 bases and the J gene end by 4 bases; junction bases not matched to a gene: 5. The germline V gene encodes CDR1 KGHSH and CDR2 LQKENI. This CDR3 is built from 14 residues. The CDR3 sequence: CASSLGQGGYGYTF. CDR3 nucleotide sequence: TGTGCCAGCTCCCTCGGACAGGGGGGCTATGGCTACACCTTC.

V usage is TRBV5-3 and J usage is TRBJ2-7; D is uncertain. TRBV5-3 is an open reading frame, and its role is uncertain. The CDR3 totals 15 residues. Trimming removed 5 bases at V and 0 bases at J, with 15 bases between. CDR3 nucleotide sequence: TGTGCCAGAAGACCAGACACCCTGAGCTCCTACGAGCAGTACTTC. This sequence encodes CARRPDTLSSYEQYF.